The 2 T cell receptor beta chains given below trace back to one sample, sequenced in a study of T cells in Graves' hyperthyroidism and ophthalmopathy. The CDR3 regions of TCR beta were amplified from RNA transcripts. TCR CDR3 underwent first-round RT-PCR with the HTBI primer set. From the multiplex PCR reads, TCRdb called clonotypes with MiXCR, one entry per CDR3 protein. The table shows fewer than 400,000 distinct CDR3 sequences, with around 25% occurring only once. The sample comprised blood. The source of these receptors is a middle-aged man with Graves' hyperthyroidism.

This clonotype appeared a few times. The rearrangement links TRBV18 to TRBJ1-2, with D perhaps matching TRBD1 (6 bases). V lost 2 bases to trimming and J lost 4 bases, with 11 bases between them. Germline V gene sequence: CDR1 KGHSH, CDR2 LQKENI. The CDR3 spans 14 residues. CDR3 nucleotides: TGTGCCAGCTCACCAGGACAGTTTCTCTATGGCTACACCTTC. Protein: CASSPGQFLYGYTF.

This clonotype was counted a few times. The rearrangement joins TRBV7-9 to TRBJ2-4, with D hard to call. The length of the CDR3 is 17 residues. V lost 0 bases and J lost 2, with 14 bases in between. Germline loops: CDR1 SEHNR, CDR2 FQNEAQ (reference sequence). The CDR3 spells CASSLAGQHGSKNIQYF. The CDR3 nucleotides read TGTGCCAGCAGCTTAGCAGGGCAGCATGGGTCCAAAAACATTCAGTACTTC.